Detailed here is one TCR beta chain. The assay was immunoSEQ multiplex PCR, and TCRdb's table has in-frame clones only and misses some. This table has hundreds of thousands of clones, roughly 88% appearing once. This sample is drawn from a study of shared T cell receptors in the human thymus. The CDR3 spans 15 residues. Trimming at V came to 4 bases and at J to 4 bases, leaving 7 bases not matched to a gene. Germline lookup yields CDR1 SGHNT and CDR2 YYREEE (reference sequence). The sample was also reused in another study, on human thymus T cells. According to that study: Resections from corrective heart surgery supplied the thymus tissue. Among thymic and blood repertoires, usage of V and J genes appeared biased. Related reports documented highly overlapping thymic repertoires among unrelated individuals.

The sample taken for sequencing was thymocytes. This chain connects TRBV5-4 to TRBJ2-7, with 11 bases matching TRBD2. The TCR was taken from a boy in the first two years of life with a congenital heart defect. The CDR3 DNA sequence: TGTGCCAGCAGCCAGGGACTAGCGGACCAATACGAGCAGTACTTC. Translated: CASSQGLADQYEQYF.